The clone carrying this T cell receptor beta chain came up once. The antigen remains undetermined. The PCR had 60 Vbeta and 13 Jbeta primers. The method was immunoSEQ multiplex PCR; TCRdb's version includes in-frame clones alone and lacks a portion of them. The sample includes roughly 120,000 clones, 65% to 85% of them seen just once. Germline loops: CDR1 KGHSH, CDR2 LQKENI. This CDR3 is 16 amino acids long. Trimming stripped 2 bases from V and 0 bases from J, with 11 bases between. The data originate from a study of cytomegalovirus exposure and HLA in healthy donors. Study-level information: Caucasian-associated ancestry cluster membership applied to over 80% of a few hundred genotyped donors. Overall study results and limits: Indistinguishable V segments such as TRBV6-2 and TRBV6-3 were excluded. Later work showed greater clonal expansion in HLA-associated TCR beta chains than in equally common others. The authors listed some 160 TCR beta chains as cytomegalovirus-associated.

The specimen sequenced was PBMCs. The genes are TRBV18 and TRBJ1-3; possible D gene TRBD1, 6 bases. This clonotype originated in a man aged 45-65 years in good health and CMV-seronegative. The CDR3 nucleotides are TGTGCCAGCTCACCAACGGACAGCAACTCTGGAAACACCATATATTTT. Amino acid sequence: CASSPTDSNSGNTIYF.